The TCR beta chain described here comes from a study of blood T cell repertoires in COVID-19. Methods used by the authors: By means of reference gene primer amplification, nucleated cell counts were estimated. The data were produced by immunoSEQ multiplex PCR, yet TCRdb's version contains in-frame clones alone and is incomplete. The V and J calls and the clone size are those of that table, but D and trimming were determined from the DNA. The sample yields some 45,000 clones, more than 65% seen once. This CDR3 spans 17 amino acids. The V end was cut by 3 bases, the J end by 6 bases, with 24 bases between. Germline CDR1 and CDR2: SGHVS and FNYEAQ.

The sample comprised peripheral blood. This TCR came from a woman in her fifties or sixties with acute or convalescent COVID-19. The V gene is TRBV7-6, the J gene TRBJ2-7; the D gene is possibly TRBD1 (6 bases). The CDR3 DNA reads as TGTGCCAGCAGCTTGCAAAGCAGGGACAATCCACTCGGCGAGCAGTACTTC. Its translation: CASSLQSRDNPLGEQYF.